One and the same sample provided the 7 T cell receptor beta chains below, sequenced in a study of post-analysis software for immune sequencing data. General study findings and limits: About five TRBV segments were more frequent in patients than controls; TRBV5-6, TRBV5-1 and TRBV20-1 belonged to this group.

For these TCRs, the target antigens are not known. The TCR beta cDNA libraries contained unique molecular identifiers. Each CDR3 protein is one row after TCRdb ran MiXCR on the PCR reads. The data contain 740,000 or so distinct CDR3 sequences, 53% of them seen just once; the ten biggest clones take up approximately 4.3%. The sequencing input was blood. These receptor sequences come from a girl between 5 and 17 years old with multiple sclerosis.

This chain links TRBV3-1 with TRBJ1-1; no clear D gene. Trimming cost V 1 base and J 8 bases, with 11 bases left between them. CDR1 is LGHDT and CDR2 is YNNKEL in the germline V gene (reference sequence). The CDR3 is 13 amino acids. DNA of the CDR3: TGTGCCAGCAGCCAAGTTGGGAACTGGGAAGCTTTCTTT. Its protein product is CASSQVGNWEAFF.

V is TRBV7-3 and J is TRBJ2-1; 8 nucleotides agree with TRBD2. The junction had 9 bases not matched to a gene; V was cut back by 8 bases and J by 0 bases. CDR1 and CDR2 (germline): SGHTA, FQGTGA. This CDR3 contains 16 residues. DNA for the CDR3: TGTGCCAGCTTCCCCGGGGGGGGGAGCTCCTACAATGAGCAGTTCTTC. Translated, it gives CASFPGGGSSYNEQFF.

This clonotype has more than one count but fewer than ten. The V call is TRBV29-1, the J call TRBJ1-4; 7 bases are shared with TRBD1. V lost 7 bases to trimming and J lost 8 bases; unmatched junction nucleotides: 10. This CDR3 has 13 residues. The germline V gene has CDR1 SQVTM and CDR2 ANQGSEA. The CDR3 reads CSASGTVMEKLFF. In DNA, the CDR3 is TGCAGCGCCTCCGGGACAGTCATGGAAAAACTGTTTTTT.

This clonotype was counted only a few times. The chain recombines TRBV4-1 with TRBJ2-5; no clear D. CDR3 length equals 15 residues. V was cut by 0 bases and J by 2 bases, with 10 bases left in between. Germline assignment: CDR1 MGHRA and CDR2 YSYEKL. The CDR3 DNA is TGCGCCAGCAGCCAAGATTATGGGATTCAAGAGACCCAGTACTTC. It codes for CASSQDYGIQETQYF.

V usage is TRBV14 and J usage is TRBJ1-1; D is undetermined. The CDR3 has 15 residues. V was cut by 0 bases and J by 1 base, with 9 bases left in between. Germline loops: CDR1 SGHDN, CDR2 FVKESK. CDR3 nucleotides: TGTGCCAGCAGCCAAGATCTTAACCCGAACACTGAAGCTTTCTTT. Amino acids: CASSQDLNPNTEAFF.

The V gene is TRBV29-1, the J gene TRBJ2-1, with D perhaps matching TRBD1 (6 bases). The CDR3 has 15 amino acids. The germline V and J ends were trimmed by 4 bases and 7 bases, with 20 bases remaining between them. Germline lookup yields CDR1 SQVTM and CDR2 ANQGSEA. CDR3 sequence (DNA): TGCAGCGTTGGATACCGCAGCCTCGACAGGAATGAGCAGTTCTTC. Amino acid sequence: CSVGYRSLDRNEQFF.

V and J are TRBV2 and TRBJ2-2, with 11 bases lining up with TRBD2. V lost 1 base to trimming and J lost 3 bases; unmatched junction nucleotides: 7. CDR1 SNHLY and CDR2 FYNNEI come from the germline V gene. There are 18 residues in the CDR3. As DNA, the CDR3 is TGTGCCAGCAGTGAAGATGGTAGCGGGAGGGCCCACACCGGGGAGCTGTTTTTT. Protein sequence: CASSEDGSGRAHTGELFF. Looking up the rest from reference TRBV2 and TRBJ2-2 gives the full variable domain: EPEVTQTPSHQVTQMGQEVILRCVPISNHLYFYWYRQILGQKVEFLVSFYNNEISEKSEIFDDQFSVERPDGSNFTLKIRSTKLEDSAMYFCASSEDGSGRAHTGELFFGEGSRLTVL.